The next 28 T cell receptor beta chains were all read from a single sample in a study of T cells in Graves' hyperthyroidism and ophthalmopathy. RNA transcripts gave rise to amplified TCR beta CDR3 regions. Initially, a first-round RT-PCR of the TCR CDR3 employed the HTBI primer set. TCRdb ran MiXCR on the multiplex PCR reads and lists one entry per CDR3 protein. The sample holds around 570,000 distinct CDR3 sequences, 20% seen once. The sample was blood. The receptor source for this set is a man aged 35-49 years with Graves' ophthalmopathy.

This clonotype was counted many times. The chain links TRBV30 to TRBJ1-1; D gene ambiguous. The CDR3 consists of 12 residues. The germline CDR1 and CDR2 sequences are GTSNPN and SVGIG (reference sequence). V lost 5 bases, J lost 2 bases, and 9 bases lay in between. The CDR3 DNA is TGTGCCTGGGGTCGGTTAAACACTGAAGCTTTCTTT. Translated: CAWGRLNTEAFF.

This clonotype was found once. V and J are TRBV20-1 and TRBJ1-5, with TRBD1 as a possible D gene (5 bases). The CDR3 length is 15 residues. CDR1 is DFQATT and CDR2 is SNEGSKA in the germline V gene (reference sequence). V lost 6 bases and J lost 4, with 19 bases in between. The CDR3 region is CSAHPGGVRNQPQHF. The CDR3 DNA sequence: TGCAGTGCCCACCCCGGGGGGGTACGGAATCAGCCCCAGCATTTT.

The chain carries TRBV10-3 and TRBJ2-3; D may be TRBD2 (6 bases). This CDR3 has 16 amino acids. V was clipped by 6 bases and J by 1 base, with 17 bases between them. Germline V gene sequence: CDR1 ENHRY, CDR2 SYGVKD. This chain's CDR3 is CAIRGGSGVGTDTQYF. Written as DNA, the CDR3 is TGTGCCATCAGGGGGGGATCCGGGGTTGGCACAGATACGCAGTATTTT.

This clonotype has just a few counts. The gene calls are TRBV6-2 or TRBV6-3 and TRBJ1-2, with D possibly matching TRBD1 (6 bases). Germline CDR1 MNHEY, CDR2 SVGEGT. The CDR3 length is 13 residues. V lost 7 bases, J lost 6 bases, and 15 bases lay in between. CDR3 loop: CASNPPGAHGYTF. DNA of the CDR3: TGTGCCAGCAACCCTCCAGGGGCTCATGGCTACACCTTC.

This clonotype was detected ten times or more. The chain employs TRBV18 and TRBJ1-5; possible D gene TRBD1, 6 bases. The ends were cut back, 5 bases at V and 2 bases at J, with 19 bases in the middle. Germline-derived CDR1 and CDR2 are KGHSH and LQKENI. The CDR3 loop spans 17 amino acids. This chain's CDR3 is CASSSNTGSGGNQPQHF. The CDR3 DNA follows: TGTGCCAGCTCATCAAACACCGGTTCAGGGGGCAATCAGCCCCAGCATTTT. The variable domain in full, with the rest retrieved from reference TRBV18 and TRBJ1-5, is NAGVMQNPRHLVRRRGQEARLRCSPMKGHSHVYWYRQLPEEGLKFMVYLQKENIIDESGMPKERFSAEFPKEGPSILRIQQVVRGDSAAYFCASSSNTGSGGNQPQHFGDGTRLSIL.

The gene calls are TRBV20-1 and TRBJ1-5; the D is unclear. Germline CDR1 and CDR2: DFQATT and SNEGSKA (reference sequence). With 3 bases removed from V and 0 bases from J, the gap between germline ends came to 15 bases. The CDR3 runs 16 residues. The CDR3 loop reads CSARRGAGDSNQPQHF. The CDR3 DNA reads TGCAGTGCTAGGCGGGGAGCAGGTGATAGCAATCAGCCCCAGCATTTT.

This clonotype occurred a few times. The V call is TRBV6-1, the J call TRBJ2-5, with no clear D. Germline CDR1 MNHNS, CDR2 SASEGT. The CDR3 is 13 residues long. V was cut by 4 bases and J by 1 base, with 7 bases left in between. The CDR3 protein is CASSGVLQETQYF. The CDR3 nucleotides are TGTGCCAGCAGTGGGGTGCTCCAAGAGACCCAGTACTTC.

The rearrangement uses TRBV29-1 and TRBJ2-3, with 12 bases identical to TRBD2. Trimming at V came to 3 bases and at J to 5 bases, leaving 6 bases not matched to a gene. The CDR3 consists of 15 residues. Germline V gene data show CDR1 as SQVTM and CDR2 as ANQGSEA. The CDR3 sequence is CSVELWTSGKDTQYF. The CDR3 nucleotides are TGCAGCGTTGAGCTATGGACTAGCGGGAAAGATACGCAGTATTTT.

The chain combines TRBV20-1 with TRBJ1-2; no definite D call. The CDR3 contains 12 residues. V lost 6 bases and J lost 2, with 10 bases in between. Germline V gene data show CDR1 as DFQATT and CDR2 as SNEGSKA (reference sequence). As DNA, the CDR3 is TGCAGTGCCCCTGCGGGCAACTATGGCTACACCTTC. It codes for CSAPAGNYGYTF.

The V call is TRBV27, the J call TRBJ2-7; TRBD1 agrees at 9 bases. The CDR3 sequence is 14 residues long. V trimming: 10 bases; J trimming: 9 bases; junction bases outside the gene matches: 16. Germline loops: CDR1 MNHEY, CDR2 SMNVEV (reference sequence). The DNA for the CDR3 is TGTGCCACCCACTCTACGGGACAGGGCCCGGTGCAGTACTTC. Translated, it gives CATHSTGQGPVQYF.

This clonotype was detected only a few times. The genes are TRBV5-1 and TRBJ2-6; 12 bases map to TRBD1. The CDR3 is 17 amino acids. The ends lost 3 bases at V and 2 bases at J; junction bases unmatched: 3. Germline CDR1 reads SGHRS; CDR2 reads YFSETQ. This CDR3 is CASSWGQGAPGANVLTF. Written as DNA, the CDR3 is TGCGCCAGCAGCTGGGGACAGGGGGCACCTGGGGCCAACGTCCTGACTTTC.

This clonotype was detected many times. The CDR3 spells CSAFDRGGTDTQYF. The CDR3 nucleotides read TGCAGTGCTTTCGACAGGGGTGGCACAGATACGCAGTATTTT. The chain couples TRBV20-1 to TRBJ2-3; 8 bases are a match to TRBD1. The length of the CDR3 is 14 residues. CDR1 and CDR2 from the germline V gene are DFQATT and SNEGSKA (reference sequence). Germline trimming cut 5 bases from V and 1 base from J; bases unmatched to any gene: 5.

V is TRBV28 and J is TRBJ1-2; unclear D gene. The CDR3 extends over 12 amino acids. V was shortened by 6 bases and J by 8 bases, with 13 bases between the two germline ends. The V gene's germline CDR1 is MDHEN and CDR2 SYDVKM. The CDR3 DNA is TGTGCCAGCAGCGGAATTCGGGAGGGCTACACCTTC. Its translation is CASSGIREGYTF.

The V call is TRBV20-1, the J call TRBJ2-3; 10 bases align to TRBD1. Unmatched junction bases numbered 5, after V lost 8 bases and J lost 3 bases. Per germline, CDR1 DFQATT and CDR2 SNEGSKA (reference sequence). This CDR3 region has 13 residues. The CDR3 here is CSSGTGVTDTQYF. The CDR3 bases are TGCAGTTCCGGGACAGGGGTTACAGATACGCAGTATTTT.

This clonotype was observed at least ten times. The chain recombines TRBV12-3 or TRBV12-4 with TRBJ2-3; 8 bases are a match to TRBD2. With V trimmed by 6 bases and J by 5 bases, 10 bases remained unmatched. This CDR3 contains 15 residues. The CDR3 spells CASSLGGSGIDTQYF. As DNA, the CDR3 is TGTGCCAGCAGCCTGGGAGGTAGCGGGATAGATACGCAGTATTTT.

This clonotype has just one count. The J gene is TRBJ2-3, the V gene TRBV7-9; D possibly uses TRBD1 or TRBD2 (6 bases each). V gave up 1 base and J gave up 2 bases, with 13 bases separating them. The germline CDR1 and CDR2 sequences are SEHNR and FQNEAQ (reference sequence). CDR3 length equals 16 residues. The chain's CDR3 is CASSLGQGRITDTQYF. The CDR3 bases are TGTGCCAGCAGCTTAGGGCAGGGGAGGATCACAGATACGCAGTATTTT.

This clonotype was picked up many times. The V call is TRBV20-1, the J call TRBJ1-1, with D possibly TRBD1 on 6 matching bases. This CDR3 is built from 15 residues. The ends were cut back, 0 bases at V and 0 bases at J, with 11 bases in the middle. Germline V CDR1 and CDR2: DFQATT, SNEGSKA (reference sequence). The CDR3 protein is CSARDATGLNTEAFF. The CDR3 DNA follows: TGCAGTGCTAGAGATGCGACAGGATTGAACACTGAAGCTTTCTTT.

In nucleotides, the CDR3 is TGTGCCAGTAGTGGAGACACCGCCTACGAGCAGTACTTC. Translation: CASSGDTAYEQYF. The chain combines TRBV19 with TRBJ2-7; no clear D gene. V gave up 5 bases and J gave up 2 bases, with 10 bases separating them. The CDR3 extends over 13 amino acids. Germline-derived CDR1 and CDR2 are LNHDA and SQIVND (reference sequence).

This clonotype was counted a few times. The chain has TRBV29-1 and TRBJ2-7; 7 positions match TRBD2. Germline CDR1 reads SQVTM; CDR2 reads ANQGSEA. Germline trimming cut 8 bases from V and 6 bases from J; bases unmatched to any gene: 13. This CDR3 comprises 13 residues. The CDR3, as DNA: TGCAGCTCAAGGGAGGCGGGAGCAACCGAGCAGTACTTC. Translated, it gives CSSREAGATEQYF.

This clonotype has ten or more counts. V gene TRBV28 combines with J gene TRBJ1-5; no reliable D call. CDR3 length: 14 amino acids. V gave up 3 bases and J gave up 5 bases, with 11 bases separating them. Germline CDR1 reads MDHEN; CDR2 reads SYDVKM. The CDR3 DNA reads as TGTGCCAGCAGTTTTATGAGGCCCGATCAGCCCCAGCATTTT. Encoded protein: CASSFMRPDQPQHF. The variable domain in full, with the rest retrieved from reference TRBV28 and TRBJ1-5, is DVKVTQSSRYLVKRTGEKVFLECVQDMDHENMFWYRQDPGLGLRLIYFSYDVKMKEKGDIPEGYSVSREKKERFSLILESASTNQTSMYLCASSFMRPDQPQHFGDGTRLSIL.

This clonotype came up many times. The V and J genes are TRBV7-3 and TRBJ2-3; 8 bases map to TRBD2. V lost 2 bases to trimming and J lost 0 bases; unmatched junction nucleotides: 4. Germline V gene data show CDR1 as SGHTA and CDR2 as FQGTGA. This CDR3 is 16 amino acids long. The CDR3 nucleotides read TGTGCCAGCAGCTTAGTAGCGGGGTTAAGCACAGATACGCAGTATTTT. Residues: CASSLVAGLSTDTQYF.

This chain links TRBV20-1 with TRBJ2-7; D may match TRBD1 or TRBD2 (6 bases each). Germline-derived CDR1 and CDR2 are DFQATT and SNEGSKA (reference sequence). The CDR3 loop spans 13 amino acids. The CDR3 nucleotides read TGCAGGCTCTCGGGGGCCAGGCCCTGGGAGCAGTACTTC. Protein: CRLSGARPWEQYF.

The chain recombines TRBV20-1 with TRBJ1-4; 7 bases agree with TRBD1. Per germline, CDR1 DFQATT and CDR2 SNEGSKA (reference sequence). The CDR3 extends over 15 amino acids. The V gene end was trimmed by 3 bases and the J gene end by 4 bases; junction bases not matched to a gene: 8. In DNA, the CDR3 is TGCAGTGCTAGTATAGGGGGCGGCGGTAATGAAAAACTGTTTTTT. It encodes CSASIGGGGNEKLFF.

With respect to this clonotype: Germline and junction disagree at one end, which may indicate a read error. V usage is TRBV7-7 and J usage is TRBJ2-1; D remains unclear. Germline assignment: CDR1 SSHAT and CDR2 FNYEAQ (reference sequence). The CDR3 is 13 amino acids. Written as DNA, the CDR3 is TGTGCTAGCAGCTTAGTCAAAAGCAATGAGCAGTTCTTC. It encodes CASSLVKSNEQFF. The whole variable domain, remainder taken from reference TRBV7-7 and TRBJ2-1, is GAGVSQSPRYKVTKRGQDVTLRCDPISSHATLYWYQQALGQGPEFLTYFNYEAQPDKSGLPSDRFSAERPEGSISTLTIQRTEQRDSAMYRCASSLVKSNEQFFGPGTRLTVL.

In its sample, this clonotype was seen a few times. This sequence joins TRBV28 and TRBJ1-5; D is possibly TRBD1 (6 bases). The V and J ends lost 6 bases and 3 bases respectively, with 12 bases between them. Germline CDR1 is MDHEN and CDR2 is SYDVKM. The CDR3 covers 14 residues. The CDR3: CASRGGANNQPQHF. The CDR3 DNA is TGTGCCAGCAGAGGGGGGGCGAACAATCAGCCCCAGCATTTT.

This clonotype was detected many times. This sequence joins TRBV6-1 and TRBJ2-1; 13 bases align to TRBD2. Germline V gene sequence: CDR1 MNHNS, CDR2 SASEGT. V lost 6 bases to trimming and J lost 3 bases; unmatched junction nucleotides: 5. The CDR3 consists of 16 residues. The CDR3: CASRTGTSGNYNEQFF. The DNA of the CDR3 is TGTGCCAGCAGAACCGGGACTAGCGGGAACTACAATGAGCAGTTCTTC.

This chain links TRBV5-1 with TRBJ2-5, with D unclear. Deletions cut 5 bases from V and 0 bases from J, with 11 bases between. The CDR3 is made up of 14 amino acids. Germline CDR1 SGHRS, CDR2 YFSETQ. This chain's CDR3 is CASSSTLNQETQYF. Here the CDR3 DNA reads TGCGCCAGCAGTTCTACCCTGAACCAAGAGACCCAGTACTTC.

CDR3 residues: CASSLQSPDPGLAGGTGELFF. DNA for the CDR3: TGTGCCAGCAGTTTGCAGAGCCCCGACCCGGGACTAGCGGGAGGAACCGGGGAGCTGTTTTTT. V gene TRBV27 combines with J gene TRBJ2-2, with 15 bases matching TRBD2. The V and J ends lost 3 bases and 5 bases, in that order; junction bases with no gene match: 16. The CDR3 has 21 amino acids. Germline V gene sequence: CDR1 MNHEY, CDR2 SMNVEV (reference sequence).